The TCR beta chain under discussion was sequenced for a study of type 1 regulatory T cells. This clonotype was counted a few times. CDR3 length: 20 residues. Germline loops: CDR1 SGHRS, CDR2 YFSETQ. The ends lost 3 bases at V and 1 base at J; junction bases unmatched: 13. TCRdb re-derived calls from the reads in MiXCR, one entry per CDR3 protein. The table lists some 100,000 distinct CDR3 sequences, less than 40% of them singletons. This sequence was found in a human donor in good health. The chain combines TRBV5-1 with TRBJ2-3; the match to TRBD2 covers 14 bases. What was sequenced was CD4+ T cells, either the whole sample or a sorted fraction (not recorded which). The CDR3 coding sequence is TGCGCCAGCAGCTCCCCCCCCGGGACTAGCGGGAGATTAGGCACAGATACGCAGTATTTT. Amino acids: CASSSPPGTSGRLGTDTQYF.